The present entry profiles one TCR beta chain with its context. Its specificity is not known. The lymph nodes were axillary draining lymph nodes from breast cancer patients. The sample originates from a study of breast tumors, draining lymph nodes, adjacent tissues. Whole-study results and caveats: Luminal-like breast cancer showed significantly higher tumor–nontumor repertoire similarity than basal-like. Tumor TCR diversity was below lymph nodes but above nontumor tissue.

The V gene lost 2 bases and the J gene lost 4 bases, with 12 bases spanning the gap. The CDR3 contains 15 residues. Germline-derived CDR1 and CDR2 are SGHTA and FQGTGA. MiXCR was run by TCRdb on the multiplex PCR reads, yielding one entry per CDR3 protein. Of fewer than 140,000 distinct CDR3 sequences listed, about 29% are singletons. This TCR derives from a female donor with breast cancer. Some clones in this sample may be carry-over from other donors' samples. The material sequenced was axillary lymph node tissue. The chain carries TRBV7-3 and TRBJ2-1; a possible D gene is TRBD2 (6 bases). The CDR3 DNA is TGTGCCAGCAGCTTAGGATGGGGGACTTACAATGAGCAGTTCTTC. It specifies CASSLGWGTYNEQFF.